Described below is a single TCR beta chain sequence and its context. Its antigen remains unknown. The data originate from a study of glioma-infiltrating T cells after dendritic cell vaccination. Study overall: Samples are from glioblastoma patients in Phase I and II dendritic cell vaccine trials.

Study conclusions and caveats: Longer survival after dendritic cell vaccination followed higher pretreatment TIL content.

PBMC sampling occurred before vaccination, two weeks after the third dose, and at progression. Profiled with immunoSEQ multiplex PCR; TCRdb holds only in-frame clones, not every one. Here the sample spans 80,000 to 100,000 clones, around 80% being singletons. The receptor was isolated from a human donor with glioblastoma. This specimen was blood, taken before dendritic cell vaccination.

The CDR3 is CSALTGGVGTEAFF. In DNA form, the CDR3 reads TGCAGCGCCTTAACAGGGGGCGTAGGAACTGAAGCTTTCTTT. V is TRBV29-1 and J is TRBJ1-1, with 9 positions matching TRBD1. Germline V gene data show CDR1 as SQVTM and CDR2 as ANQGSEA. Germline trimming cut 7 bases from V and 5 bases from J; bases unmatched to any gene: 11. The CDR3 runs 14 residues.